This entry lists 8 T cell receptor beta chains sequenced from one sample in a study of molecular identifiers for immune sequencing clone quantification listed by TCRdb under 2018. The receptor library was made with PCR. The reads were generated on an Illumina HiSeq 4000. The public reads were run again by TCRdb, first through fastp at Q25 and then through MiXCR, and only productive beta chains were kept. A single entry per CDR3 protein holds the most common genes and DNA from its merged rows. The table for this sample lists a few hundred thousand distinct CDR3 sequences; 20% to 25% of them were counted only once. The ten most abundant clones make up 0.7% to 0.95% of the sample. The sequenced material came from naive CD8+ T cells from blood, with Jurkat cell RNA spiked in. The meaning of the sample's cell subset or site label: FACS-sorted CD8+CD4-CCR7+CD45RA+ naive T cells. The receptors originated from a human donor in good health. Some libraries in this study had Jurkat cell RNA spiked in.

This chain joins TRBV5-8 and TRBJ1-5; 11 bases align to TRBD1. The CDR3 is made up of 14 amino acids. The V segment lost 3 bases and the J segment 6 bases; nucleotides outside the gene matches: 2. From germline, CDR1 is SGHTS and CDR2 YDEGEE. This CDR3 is CASSWDRGFQPQHF. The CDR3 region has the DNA TGTGCCAGCAGCTGGGACAGGGGGTTTCAGCCCCAGCATTTT.

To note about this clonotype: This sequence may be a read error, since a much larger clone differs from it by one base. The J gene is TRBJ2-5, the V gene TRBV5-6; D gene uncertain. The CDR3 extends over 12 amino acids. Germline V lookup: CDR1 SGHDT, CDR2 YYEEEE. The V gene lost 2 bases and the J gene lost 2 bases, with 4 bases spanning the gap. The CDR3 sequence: CASSFEQETQYF. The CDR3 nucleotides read TGTGCCAGCAGCTTTGAGCAAGAGACCCAGTACTTC.

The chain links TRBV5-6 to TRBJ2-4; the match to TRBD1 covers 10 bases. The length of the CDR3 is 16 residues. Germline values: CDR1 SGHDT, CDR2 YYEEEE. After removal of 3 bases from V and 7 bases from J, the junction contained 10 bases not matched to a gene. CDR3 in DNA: TGTGCCAGCAGCTCCGGGACAGGGGAGTCTGTGAACATTCAGTACTTC. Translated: CASSSGTGESVNIQYF. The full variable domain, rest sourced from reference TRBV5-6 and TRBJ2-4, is DAGVTQSPTHLIKTRGQQVTLRCSPKSGHDTVSWYQQALGQGPQFIFQYYEEEERQRGNFPDRFSGHQFPNYSSELNVNALLLGDSALYLCASSSGTGESVNIQYFGAGTRLSVL.

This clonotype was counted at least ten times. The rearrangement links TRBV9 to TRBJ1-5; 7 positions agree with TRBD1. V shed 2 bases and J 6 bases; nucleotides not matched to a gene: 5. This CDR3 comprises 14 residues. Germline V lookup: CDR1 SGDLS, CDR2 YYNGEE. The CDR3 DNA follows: TGTGCCAGCAGCGTCGAGGGGGCAGGTCAGCCCCAGCATTTT. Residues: CASSVEGAGQPQHF.

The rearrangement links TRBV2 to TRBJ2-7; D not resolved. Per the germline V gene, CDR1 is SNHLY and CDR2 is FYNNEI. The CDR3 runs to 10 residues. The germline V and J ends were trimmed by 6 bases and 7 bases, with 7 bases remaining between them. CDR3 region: CASRVDEQYF. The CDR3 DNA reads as TGTGCCAGCAGGGTGGATGAGCAGTACTTC. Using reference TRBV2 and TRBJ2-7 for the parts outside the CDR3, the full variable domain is EPEVTQTPSHQVTQMGQEVILRCVPISNHLYFYWYRQILGQKVEFLVSFYNNEISEKSEIFDDQFSVERPDGSNFTLKIRSTKLEDSAMYFCASRVDEQYFGPGTRLTVT.

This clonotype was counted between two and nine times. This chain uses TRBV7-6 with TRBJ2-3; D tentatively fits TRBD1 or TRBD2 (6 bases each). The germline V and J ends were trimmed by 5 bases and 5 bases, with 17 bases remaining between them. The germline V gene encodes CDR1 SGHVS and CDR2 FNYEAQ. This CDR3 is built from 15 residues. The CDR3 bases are TGTGCCAGCAGCGTGGGGGGCTTCGGTGGAGATACGCAGTATTTT. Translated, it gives CASSVGGFGGDTQYF.

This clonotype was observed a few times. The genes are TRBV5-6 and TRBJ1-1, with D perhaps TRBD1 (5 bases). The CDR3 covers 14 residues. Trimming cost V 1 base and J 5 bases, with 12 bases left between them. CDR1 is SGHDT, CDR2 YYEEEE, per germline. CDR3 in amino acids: CASSLRGMGTEAFF. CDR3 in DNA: TGTGCCAGCAGCTTGCGGGGCATGGGGACTGAAGCTTTCTTT.

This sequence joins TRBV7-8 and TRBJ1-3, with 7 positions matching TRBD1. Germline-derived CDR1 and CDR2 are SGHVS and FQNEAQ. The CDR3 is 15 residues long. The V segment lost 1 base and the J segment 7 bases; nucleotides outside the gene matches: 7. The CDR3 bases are TGTGCCAGCAGCTTAGACAGGGGAGGGTACAACACCATATATTTT. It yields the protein CASSLDRGGYNTIYF.